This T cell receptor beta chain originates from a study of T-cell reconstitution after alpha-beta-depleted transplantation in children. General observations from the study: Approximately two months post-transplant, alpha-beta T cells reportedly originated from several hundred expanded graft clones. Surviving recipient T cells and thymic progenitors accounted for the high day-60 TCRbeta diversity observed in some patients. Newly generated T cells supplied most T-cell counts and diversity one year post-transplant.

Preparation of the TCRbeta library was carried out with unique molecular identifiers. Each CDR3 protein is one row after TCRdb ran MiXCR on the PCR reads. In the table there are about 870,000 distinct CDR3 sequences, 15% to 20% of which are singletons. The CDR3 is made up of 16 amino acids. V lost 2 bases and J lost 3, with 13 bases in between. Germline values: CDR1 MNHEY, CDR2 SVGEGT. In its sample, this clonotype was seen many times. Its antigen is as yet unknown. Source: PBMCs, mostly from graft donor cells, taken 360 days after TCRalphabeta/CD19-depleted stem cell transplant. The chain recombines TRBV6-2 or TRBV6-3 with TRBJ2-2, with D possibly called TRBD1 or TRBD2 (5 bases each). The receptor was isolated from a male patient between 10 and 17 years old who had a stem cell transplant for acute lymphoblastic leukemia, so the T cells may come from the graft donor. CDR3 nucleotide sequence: TGTGCCAGCAGTTACGAGGGGAATCCGCACACCGGGGAGCTGTTTTTT. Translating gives CASSYEGNPHTGELFF.